This T cell receptor (beta chain) was sequenced during a study of cytomegalovirus exposure and HLA in healthy donors. The V and J ends lost 5 bases and 4 bases, in that order; junction bases with no gene match: 10. The V gene's germline CDR1 is KGHSH and CDR2 LQKENI. The CDR3 totals 16 residues. The PCR employed 60 Vbeta primers together with 13 Jbeta primers. The table came from immunoSEQ multiplex PCR; TCRdb's copy has only in-frame clones and leaves some out. The sample's table shows roughly 190,000 clones. V usage is TRBV18 and J usage is TRBJ2-3; the match to TRBD2 covers 9 bases. Material for sequencing was PBMCs. The sequence was obtained from a man younger than 45 in good health and CMV-seronegative. The CDR3 spells CASSVLAGVTADTQYF. In nucleotides, the CDR3 is TGTGCCAGCTCAGTTTTAGCGGGAGTAACGGCAGATACGCAGTATTTT.